This T cell receptor beta chain was sequenced during a study of blood T cell repertoires in COVID-19. Whole-study context: COVID-19 samples from acute and convalescent phases originated in the United States, Italy and Spain. In each case, the material was cDNA or gDNA derived from T cells, B-cell-depleted T cells, or PBMCs.

The CDR3 covers 15 residues. The J segment lost 6 bases and the V segment lost 2 bases, leaving 1 base of the junction unmatched. Per the germline V gene, CDR1 is SGHVS and CDR2 is FQNEAQ. As processed by the authors: How many nucleated cells were present was estimated from reference gene primer amplification. The protocol was immunoSEQ multiplex PCR, while the TCRdb copy is restricted to in-frame clones and leaves out a portion. For V, J and clone size, that table is used; D and trimming come from the DNA. This table has some 95,000 clones, 90% to 95% appearing once. This chain uses TRBV7-8 with TRBJ2-2, with 12 nucleotides matching TRBD2. This clonotype was sampled from a human donor with active COVID-19. The donor label of this sample is uncertain. The sequencing sample was made of peripheral blood. The CDR3: CASSLSSGGAGELFF. The CDR3 DNA is TGTGCCAGCAGCTTATCTAGCGGGGGGGCCGGGGAGCTGTTTTTT.